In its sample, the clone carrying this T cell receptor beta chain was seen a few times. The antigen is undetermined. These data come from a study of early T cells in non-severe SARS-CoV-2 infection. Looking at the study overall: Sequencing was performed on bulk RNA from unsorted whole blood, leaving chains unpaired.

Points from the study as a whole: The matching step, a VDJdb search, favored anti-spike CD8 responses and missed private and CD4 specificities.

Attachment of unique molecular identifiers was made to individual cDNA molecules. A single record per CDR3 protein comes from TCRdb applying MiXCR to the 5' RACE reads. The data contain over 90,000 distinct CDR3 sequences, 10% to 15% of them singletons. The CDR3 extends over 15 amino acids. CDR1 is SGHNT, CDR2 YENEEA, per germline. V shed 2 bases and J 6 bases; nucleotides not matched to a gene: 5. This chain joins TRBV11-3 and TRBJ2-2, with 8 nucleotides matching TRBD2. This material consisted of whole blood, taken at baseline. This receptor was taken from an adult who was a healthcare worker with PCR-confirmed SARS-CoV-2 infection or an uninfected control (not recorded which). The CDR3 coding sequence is TGTGCCAGCAGCTTAATGGCGGGAGGAGCCGGGGAGCTGTTTTTT. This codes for CASSLMAGGAGELFF.